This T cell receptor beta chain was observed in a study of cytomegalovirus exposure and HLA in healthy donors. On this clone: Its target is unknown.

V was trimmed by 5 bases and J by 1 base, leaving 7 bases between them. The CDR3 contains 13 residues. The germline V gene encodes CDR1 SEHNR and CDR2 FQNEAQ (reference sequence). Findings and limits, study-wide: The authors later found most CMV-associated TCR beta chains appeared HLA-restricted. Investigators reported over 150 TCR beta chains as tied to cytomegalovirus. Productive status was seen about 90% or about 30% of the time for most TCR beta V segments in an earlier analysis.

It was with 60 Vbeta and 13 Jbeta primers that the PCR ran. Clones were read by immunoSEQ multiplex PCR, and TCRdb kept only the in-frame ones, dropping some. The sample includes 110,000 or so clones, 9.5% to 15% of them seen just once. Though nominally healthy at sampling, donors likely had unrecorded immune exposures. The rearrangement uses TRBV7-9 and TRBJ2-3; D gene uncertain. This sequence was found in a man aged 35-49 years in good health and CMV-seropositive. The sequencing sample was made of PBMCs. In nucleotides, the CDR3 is TGTGCCAGCAGCCCCACTGGCACAGATACGCAGTATTTT. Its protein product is CASSPTGTDTQYF.